This T cell receptor (beta chain) was profiled in a study of monozygotic twins with inflammatory bowel disease. TCRdb re-called the 5' RACE reads and gives one entry per CDR3 protein, without DNA. The sample yields nearly 450,000 distinct CDR3 sequences, of which the top ten take up 2.4%. From germline, CDR1 is MNHEY and CDR2 SVGAGI. CDR3 size: 13 residues. This TCR was recovered from a human donor with ulcerative colitis or Crohn's disease, or a healthy co-twin of an affected twin (not recorded which). Sequencing was performed on blood. V and J are TRBV6-5 and TRBJ2-4; TCRdb picks TRBD1, but there is no DNA to check that call. The CDR3 here is CASRPTGQNIQYF.